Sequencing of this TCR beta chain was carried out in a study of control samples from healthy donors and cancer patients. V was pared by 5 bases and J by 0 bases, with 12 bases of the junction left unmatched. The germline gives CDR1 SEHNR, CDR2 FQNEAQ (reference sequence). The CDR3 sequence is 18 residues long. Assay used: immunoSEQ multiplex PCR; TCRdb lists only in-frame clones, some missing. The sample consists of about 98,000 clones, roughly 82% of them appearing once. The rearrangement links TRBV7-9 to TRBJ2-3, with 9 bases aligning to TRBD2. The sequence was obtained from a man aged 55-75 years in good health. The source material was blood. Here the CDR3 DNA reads TGTGCCAGCAGCGACTTTTCGGGACTAGCCCTAAGCACAGATACGCAGTATTTT. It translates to CASSDFSGLALSTDTQYF.